The rows below give T cell receptor beta chains drawn from one sample of a study of cytomegalovirus exposure and HLA in healthy donors. TCRdb keeps only in-frame clones here, not all; method: immunoSEQ multiplex PCR. This sample carries some 71,000 clones, with 1.5% to 2% going to the ten biggest clones. Sequenced input: PBMCs. The receptors were sampled from a woman in her twenties or thirties in good health and CMV-seronegative. The CDR3 runs from the conserved cysteine through the conserved F or W. The D gene is left open where the match is weak.

CDR3aa: CASSLDGSTDEQYF
CDR3nt: TGTGCCAGCAGCTTGGATGGTAGTACAGACGAGCAGTACTTC
j_gene: TRBJ2-7
d_gene: -
v_gene: TRBV5-4

CDR3aa: CASSQDRGVQPQHF
CDR3nt: TGCGCCAGCAGCCAAGATCGCGGGGTTCAGCCCCAGCATTTT
j_gene: TRBJ1-5
d_gene: -
v_gene: TRBV4-1

CDR3aa: CARGRAFSYNEQFF
CDR3nt: TGTGCCAGAGGGAGGGCCTTTTCCTACAATGAGCAGTTCTTC
j_gene: TRBJ2-1
d_gene: TRBD2
v_gene: TRBV7-2

CDR3aa: CASSPQGADTEAFF
CDR3nt: TGTGCCAGCAGTCCGCAGGGGGCAGACACTGAAGCTTTCTTT
j_gene: TRBJ1-1
d_gene: TRBD1
v_gene: TRBV2

CDR3aa: CASSSGTGLVEQYF
CDR3nt: TGTGCCAGCTCCTCCGGGACAGGTCTCGTGGAGCAGTACTTC
j_gene: TRBJ2-7
d_gene: TRBD1
v_gene: TRBV18

CDR3aa: CASSQGRENIQYF
CDR3nt: TGCGCCAGCAGCCAAGGACGGGAGAACATTCAGTACTTC
j_gene: TRBJ2-4
d_gene: -
v_gene: TRBV4-3

CDR3aa: CASSVVAGANVLTF
CDR3nt: TGTGCCAGCAGCGTCGTAGCTGGGGCCAACGTCCTGACTTTC
j_gene: TRBJ2-6
d_gene: -
v_gene: TRBV9

CDR3aa: CASREQSYGYTF
CDR3nt: TGCGCCAGCCGGGAACAGAGCTATGGCTACACCTTC
j_gene: TRBJ1-2
d_gene: -
v_gene: TRBV5-1

CDR3aa: CASSESAATGANVLTF
CDR3nt: TGTGCCAGCAGTGAATCGGCGGCTACTGGGGCCAACGTCCTGACTTTC
j_gene: TRBJ2-6
d_gene: -
v_gene: TRBV2

CDR3aa: CAWSAGTGATETQYF
CDR3nt: TGTGCCTGGAGCGCCGGGACAGGGGCCACAGAGACCCAGTACTTC
j_gene: TRBJ2-5
d_gene: TRBD1
v_gene: TRBV30

CDR3aa: CASSLLLAGGHNEQFF
CDR3nt: TGTGCCAGCAGCTTGCTACTAGCGGGAGGTCACAATGAGCAGTTCTTC
j_gene: TRBJ2-1
d_gene: TRBD2
v_gene: TRBV7-6

CDR3aa: CASSPMADTNYGYTF
CDR3nt: TGTGCCAGCTCACCGATGGCGGACACTAACTATGGCTACACCTTC
j_gene: TRBJ1-2
d_gene: -
v_gene: TRBV18

CDR3aa: CASSPPLRQGSNEKLFF
CDR3nt: TGTGCCAGCTCACCACCCCTACGACAGGGTTCTAATGAAAAACTGTTTTTT
j_gene: TRBJ1-4
d_gene: TRBD1
v_gene: TRBV18

CDR3aa: CASTGFRGLNIQYF
CDR3nt: TGTGCCTCCACAGGGTTTAGGGGGCTTAACATTCAGTACTTC
j_gene: TRBJ2-4
d_gene: TRBD1
v_gene: TRBV30

CDR3aa: CASSFHGPGNYGYTF
CDR3nt: TGTGCCAGCAGTTTCCATGGGCCGGGGAATTATGGCTACACCTTC
j_gene: TRBJ1-2
d_gene: -
v_gene: TRBV25-1

CDR3aa: CASSFRLRASTEAFF
CDR3nt: TGTGCCAGCAGTTTTAGGCTGAGGGCGAGTACTGAAGCTTTCTTT
j_gene: TRBJ1-1
d_gene: -
v_gene: TRBV28

CDR3aa: CASSLKSLYSNQPQHF
CDR3nt: TGTGCCAGCAGTTTAAAGTCCCTCTATAGCAATCAGCCCCAGCATTTT
j_gene: TRBJ1-5
d_gene: -
v_gene: TRBV28

CDR3aa: CASSFAVGGPQHF
CDR3nt: TGTGCCAGCAGTTTCGCGGTAGGAGGGCCCCAGCATTTT
j_gene: TRBJ1-5
d_gene: -
v_gene: TRBV6-5

CDR3aa: CASSVGGFGANVLTF
CDR3nt: TGTGCCAGCAGCGTAGGAGGGTTTGGGGCCAACGTCCTGACTTTC
j_gene: TRBJ2-6
d_gene: -
v_gene: TRBV9

CDR3aa: CASSPGQGASEQYF
CDR3nt: TGTGCCAGCAGCCCAGGACAGGGGGCGAGTGAGCAGTACTTC
j_gene: TRBJ2-7
d_gene: TRBD1
v_gene: TRBV7-9

CDR3aa: CASSLQGYNEQFF
CDR3nt: TGTGCCAGCAGCTTACAGGGGTACAATGAGCAGTTCTTC
j_gene: TRBJ2-1
d_gene: -
v_gene: TRBV7-9

CDR3aa: CASSLLAAGDNEQFF
CDR3nt: TGCGCCAGCAGCCTACTAGCGGCGGGGGACAATGAGCAGTTCTTC
j_gene: TRBJ2-1
d_gene: TRBD2
v_gene: TRBV4-3

CDR3aa: CASSLFPGQGNEQYF
CDR3nt: TGCGCCAGCAGCTTATTCCCGGGACAGGGGAACGAGCAGTACTTC
j_gene: TRBJ2-7
d_gene: TRBD1
v_gene: TRBV5-1

CDR3aa: CASSFLAGVLEQYF
CDR3nt: TGTGCCAGCAGCTTTCTAGCGGGAGTTCTCGAGCAGTACTTC
j_gene: TRBJ2-7
d_gene: TRBD2
v_gene: TRBV5-5

CDR3aa: CASSQQTSGGAADTQYF
CDR3nt: TGCGCCAGCAGCCAGCAGACTAGCGGGGGGGCCGCAGATACGCAGTATTTT
j_gene: TRBJ2-3
d_gene: TRBD2
v_gene: TRBV4-3

CDR3aa: CASSRDRDEKLFF
CDR3nt: TGTGCCAGCTCAAGGGACAGGGATGAAAAACTGTTTTTT
j_gene: TRBJ1-4
d_gene: TRBD1
v_gene: TRBV18

CDR3aa: CASSLIAGAVGNEQFF
CDR3nt: TGTGCCAGCAGCTTAATAGCGGGAGCGGTAGGGAATGAGCAGTTCTTC
j_gene: TRBJ2-1
d_gene: TRBD2
v_gene: TRBV11-1

CDR3aa: CASSSLPGQGDIRTEAFF
CDR3nt: TGCGCCAGCAGCTCCCTTCCGGGACAAGGGGATATAAGGACTGAAGCTTTCTTT
j_gene: TRBJ1-1
d_gene: -
v_gene: TRBV5-1

CDR3aa: CASSFPGQGSGNTIYF
CDR3nt: TGTGCCAGCAGCTTTCCGGGACAGGGCTCTGGAAACACCATATATTTT
j_gene: TRBJ1-3
d_gene: TRBD1
v_gene: TRBV11-2

CDR3aa: CASSYESEGRGEQFF
CDR3nt: TGTGCCAGCAGTTACGAGTCAGAGGGTCGGGGTGAGCAGTTCTTC
j_gene: TRBJ2-1
d_gene: -
v_gene: TRBV6-6

CDR3aa: CASSYSGGSGNTIYF
CDR3nt: TGTGCCAGCAGTTACTCGGGGGGCTCTGGAAACACCATATATTTT
j_gene: TRBJ1-3
d_gene: -
v_gene: TRBV6-5

CDR3aa: CASSFQGRQPQHF
CDR3nt: TGTGCCAGCAGTTTCCAGGGGAGACAGCCCCAGCATTTT
j_gene: TRBJ1-5
d_gene: -
v_gene: TRBV27

CDR3aa: CASSEDRRMNTEAFF
CDR3nt: TGTGCCAGCAGTGAGGACAGGAGGATGAACACTGAAGCTTTCTTT
j_gene: TRBJ1-1
d_gene: TRBD1
v_gene: TRBV28

CDR3aa: CSAPDGIEAFF
CDR3nt: TGCAGTGCTCCAGACGGGATTGAAGCTTTCTTT
j_gene: TRBJ1-1
d_gene: -
v_gene: TRBV20-1

CDR3aa: CAWVELGEAFF
CDR3nt: TGTGCCTGGGTGGAGTTAGGTGAAGCTTTCTTT
j_gene: TRBJ1-1
d_gene: -
v_gene: TRBV30

CDR3aa: CASSVESGAYTEAFF
CDR3nt: TGTGCCAGCAGCGTAGAATCTGGGGCCTACACTGAAGCTTTCTTT
j_gene: TRBJ1-1
d_gene: -
v_gene: TRBV9

CDR3aa: CASSPLVGQGDSPLHF
CDR3nt: TGTGCCAGCTCACCACTGGTCGGACAGGGGGATTCACCCCTCCACTTT
j_gene: TRBJ1-6
d_gene: TRBD1
v_gene: TRBV18

CDR3aa: CASSFAMTVIAYEQYF
CDR3nt: TGTGCCAGCAGTTTCGCGATGACAGTGATCGCCTACGAGCAGTACTTC
j_gene: TRBJ2-7
d_gene: -
v_gene: TRBV28

CDR3aa: CASSPPTGNYGYTF
CDR3nt: TGCGCCAGCAGCCCCCCCACAGGAAACTATGGCTACACCTTC
j_gene: TRBJ1-2
d_gene: -
v_gene: TRBV4-1

CDR3aa: CASSSAGSDEKLFF
CDR3nt: TGTGCCAGCAGCTCGGCAGGGTCAGATGAAAAACTGTTTTTT
j_gene: TRBJ1-4
d_gene: -
v_gene: TRBV13

CDR3aa: CASSGQGYYGYTF
CDR3nt: TGTGCCAGCAGTGGACAGGGTTACTATGGCTACACCTTC
j_gene: TRBJ1-2
d_gene: TRBD1
v_gene: TRBV27

CDR3aa: CAWSNYRQGSTEAFF
CDR3nt: TGTGCCTGGAGTAACTATCGACAGGGTAGCACTGAAGCTTTCTTT
j_gene: TRBJ1-1
d_gene: TRBD1
v_gene: TRBV30

CDR3aa: CASSPGVNNEQFF
CDR3nt: TGTGCCAGCAGCCCAGGGGTCAACAATGAGCAGTTCTTC
j_gene: TRBJ2-1
d_gene: -
v_gene: TRBV7-3

CDR3aa: CASSRVGPSTEAFF
CDR3nt: TGTGCCAGCAGTAGGGTGGGGCCGTCCACTGAAGCTTTCTTT
j_gene: TRBJ1-1
d_gene: -
v_gene: TRBV7-9

CDR3aa: CASSFATGSNYGYTF
CDR3nt: TGTGCCAGCAGTTTTGCAACAGGATCTAACTATGGCTACACCTTC
j_gene: TRBJ1-2
d_gene: -
v_gene: TRBV6-6

CDR3aa: CASSQARDTYYGYTF
CDR3nt: TGCGCCAGCAGCCAAGCCCGGGACACCTACTATGGCTACACCTTC
j_gene: TRBJ1-2
d_gene: -
v_gene: TRBV4-1

CDR3aa: CASSLRGLGSHEQYF
CDR3nt: TGTGCCAGCAGTCTTAGAGGGTTAGGTAGCCACGAGCAGTACTTC
j_gene: TRBJ2-7
d_gene: -
v_gene: TRBV28

CDR3aa: CASTPGTGGTDTQYF
CDR3nt: TGTGCCAGTACTCCCGGGACAGGGGGCACAGATACGCAGTATTTT
j_gene: TRBJ2-3
d_gene: TRBD1
v_gene: TRBV19

CDR3aa: CASSWTALNTEAFF
CDR3nt: TGTGCCAGCAGCTGGACTGCCCTGAACACTGAAGCTTTCTTT
j_gene: TRBJ1-1
d_gene: -
v_gene: TRBV28

CDR3aa: CASSFSSGVGAGELFF
CDR3nt: TGTGCCAGCAGCTTCTCTAGCGGGGTCGGCGCAGGGGAGCTGTTTTTT
j_gene: TRBJ2-2
d_gene: TRBD2
v_gene: TRBV7-3

CDR3aa: CASTWQGRSNQPQHF
CDR3nt: TGTGCCAGTACATGGCAGGGCCGAAGCAATCAGCCCCAGCATTTT
j_gene: TRBJ1-5
d_gene: -
v_gene: TRBV19

CDR3aa: CASSLVSLAEAYNEQFF
CDR3nt: TGCGCCAGCAGCTTGGTAAGCCTAGCGGAGGCCTACAATGAGCAGTTCTTC
j_gene: TRBJ2-1
d_gene: TRBD2
v_gene: TRBV5-1

CDR3aa: CASSELPGQYLYEQYF
CDR3nt: TGTGCCAGCAGCGAGCTCCCGGGACAGTATCTTTACGAGCAGTACTTC
j_gene: TRBJ2-7
d_gene: TRBD1
v_gene: TRBV7-2

CDR3aa: CASSQEGWTLRGTSPLHF
CDR3nt: TGTGCCAGCAGCCAAGAGGGGTGGACACTAAGGGGTACTTCACCCCTCCACTTT
j_gene: TRBJ1-6
d_gene: -
v_gene: TRBV4-2

CDR3aa: CASSPRDRLYGYTF
CDR3nt: TGTGCCAGCAGCCCCCGGGACAGGCTCTATGGCTACACCTTC
j_gene: TRBJ1-2
d_gene: TRBD1
v_gene: TRBV9

CDR3aa: CASSPGQGAVGYTF
CDR3nt: TGCGCCAGCAGCCCGGGACAGGGGGCGGTTGGCTACACCTTC
j_gene: TRBJ1-2
d_gene: TRBD1
v_gene: TRBV5-1

CDR3aa: CASSEGGIKNEQYF
CDR3nt: TGTGCCAGCAGTGAAGGAGGGATCAAGAACGAGCAGTACTTC
j_gene: TRBJ2-7
d_gene: -
v_gene: TRBV6-1

CDR3aa: CSAGLAGEGEQFF
CDR3nt: TGCAGCGCAGGACTAGCGGGAGAGGGTGAGCAGTTCTTC
j_gene: TRBJ2-1
d_gene: TRBD2
v_gene: TRBV29-1